Below are 10 T cell receptor beta chains sequenced from a single sample in a study of CD4+ T cells in melanoma (dated by TCRdb to the early 2020s). To prepare the library, the immunoSEQ multiplex PCR assay was applied. TCRdb mirrors the immuneACCESS table, restricted to in-frame sequences. Some clones are absent from its copies; in checked studies, under half trace to an unresolved V gene, and the reason for the others is unknown. A total of fewer than 20,000 clones appear in this sample, 80% to 90% of them only once. Jointly, the top ten make up roughly 5% of the sample. The sequencing input was cells from a culture (not recorded whether cultured in vitro). These receptors all stem from a human donor with melanoma.

As DNA, the CDR3 is TGTGCCAGCAGCCAAGCTAGGGGGCACTATAATTCACCCCTCCACTTT. This sequence encodes CASSQARGHYNSPLHF. V is TRBV4-2 and J is TRBJ1-6; 7 bases fit TRBD1. V was clipped by 1 base and J by 3 bases; unmatched bases: 3. This CDR3 contains 16 residues. CDR1 and CDR2 (germline): LGHNA, YNFKEQ.

The V and J genes are TRBV10-3 and TRBJ1-2; TRBD1 matches 7 bases. After removal of 6 bases from V and 0 bases from J, the junction contained 7 bases not matched to a gene. Per the germline V gene, CDR1 is ENHRY and CDR2 is SYGVKD. The CDR3 totals 15 residues. The chain's CDR3 is CAISPQTGSNYGYTF. CDR3 DNA sequence: TGTGCCATCAGCCCCCAGACAGGGTCTAACTATGGCTACACCTTC.

The chain joins TRBV11-3 to TRBJ2-1; possible D gene TRBD1, 6 bases. This CDR3 comprises 17 residues. Looked up from germline, CDR1 is SGHNT and CDR2 is YENEEA. The germline V and J ends were trimmed by 1 base and 0 bases, with 13 bases remaining between them. CDR3 nucleotides: TGTGCCAGCAGCTTAGGAGACAGGCTGAGCTCCTACAATGAGCAGTTCTTC. It codes for CASSLGDRLSSYNEQFF.

This clone was detected only a few times. The chain couples TRBV7-6 to TRBJ1-3; D is uncertain. Per germline, CDR1 SGHVS and CDR2 FNYEAQ. There are 14 residues in the CDR3. Trimming took 5 bases from V and 0 from J, leaving 8 bases between them. The CDR3 region is CASSTLASGNTIYF. The CDR3 coding sequence is TGTGCCAGCAGCACCTTAGCCTCTGGAAACACCATATATTTT.

This sequence joins TRBV6-6 and TRBJ1-1, with TRBD1 identical over 7 bases. The germline CDR1 and CDR2 sequences are MNHNY and SVGAGI (reference sequence). The CDR3 length is 16 residues. V lost 6 bases to trimming and J lost 0 bases; unmatched junction nucleotides: 10. CDR3 nucleotide sequence: TGTGCCAGCAGCCATTCCCGGACAGGCTTGAACACTGAAGCTTTCTTT. Its translation is CASSHSRTGLNTEAFF.

This rearrangement joins TRBV4-2 to TRBJ1-4; 9 nucleotides align to TRBD1. Germline loops: CDR1 LGHNA, CDR2 YNFKEQ. With V trimmed by 5 bases and J by 6 bases, 7 bases remained unmatched. The CDR3 spans 15 residues. The CDR3 sequence: CASSFQQGADEKLFF. In DNA, the CDR3 is TGTGCCAGCAGCTTTCAACAGGGGGCGGATGAAAAACTGTTTTTT.

CDR3: CASVRGEMNTEAFF. In nucleotides, the CDR3 is TGTGCCAGCGTCCGAGGAGAAATGAACACTGAAGCTTTCTTT. V usage is TRBV7-8 and J usage is TRBJ1-1; D is uncertain. Trimming took 8 bases from V and 0 from J, leaving 13 bases between them. CDR3 length: 14 residues. Germline CDR1 reads SGHVS; CDR2 reads FQNEAQ.

This clone was seen only a few times. Other nucleotide sequences from this sample produce the same CDR3. The gene calls are TRBV7-2 and TRBJ2-2; 13 nucleotides align to TRBD2. Germline trimming cut 4 bases from V and 4 bases from J; bases unmatched to any gene: 3. The length of the CDR3 is 16 residues. Germline V lookup: CDR1 SGHTA, CDR2 FQGNSA. The chain's CDR3 is CASSSGLAGPTGELFF. In nucleotides, the CDR3 is TGTGCCAGCAGCTCGGGACTAGCGGGGCCCACCGGGGAGCTGTTTTTT. The variable domain in full, with the rest retrieved from reference TRBV7-2 and TRBJ2-2, is GAGVSQSPSNKVTEKGKDVELRCDPISGHTALYWYRQSLGQGLEFLIYFQGNSAPDKSGLPSDRFSAERTGGSVSTLTIQRTQQEDSAVYLCASSSGLAGPTGELFFGEGSRLTVL.

This clone was found a few times. The rearrangement uses TRBV14 and TRBJ2-7; TRBD2 aligns across 7 bases. The germline V gene has CDR1 SGHDN and CDR2 FVKESK. J gave up 0 bases and V 4 bases, and 6 bases lay outside the gene matches. This CDR3 is built from 15 residues. In DNA, the CDR3 is TGTGCCAGCAGCCTCTCTAGCGGAAGCTCCTACGAGCAGTACTTC. Translating gives CASSLSSGSSYEQYF.

The J gene is TRBJ2-5, the V gene TRBV19, with 9 bases aligning to TRBD2. Trimming removed 5 bases from V and 4 bases from J; junction bases left unmatched: 11. From germline, CDR1 is LNHDA and CDR2 SQIVND (reference sequence). The CDR3 has 16 amino acids. CDR3 amino acids: CASSPYWSGGSETQYF. CDR3 coding DNA: TGTGCCAGTAGTCCCTATTGGAGCGGGGGGTCAGAGACCCAGTACTTC.